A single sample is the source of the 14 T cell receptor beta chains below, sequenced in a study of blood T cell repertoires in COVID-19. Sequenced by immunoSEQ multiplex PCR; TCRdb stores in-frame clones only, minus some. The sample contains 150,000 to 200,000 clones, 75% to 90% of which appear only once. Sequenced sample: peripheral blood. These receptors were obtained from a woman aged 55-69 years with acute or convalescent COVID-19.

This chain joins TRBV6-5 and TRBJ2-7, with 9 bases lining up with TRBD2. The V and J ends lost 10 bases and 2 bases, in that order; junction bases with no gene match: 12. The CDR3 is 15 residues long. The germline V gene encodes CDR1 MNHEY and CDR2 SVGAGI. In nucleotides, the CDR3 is TGTGCCACCCGTTCGACTAGCGGCACTCCCTACGAGCAGTACGTC. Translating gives CATRSTSGTPYEQYV.

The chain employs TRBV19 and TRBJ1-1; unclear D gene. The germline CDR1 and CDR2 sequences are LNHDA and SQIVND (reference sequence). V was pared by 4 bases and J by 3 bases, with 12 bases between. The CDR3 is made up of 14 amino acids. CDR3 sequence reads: CASSREDGYTEAFF. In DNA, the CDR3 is TGTGCCAGTAGTAGAGAAGACGGGTACACTGAAGCTTTCTTT.

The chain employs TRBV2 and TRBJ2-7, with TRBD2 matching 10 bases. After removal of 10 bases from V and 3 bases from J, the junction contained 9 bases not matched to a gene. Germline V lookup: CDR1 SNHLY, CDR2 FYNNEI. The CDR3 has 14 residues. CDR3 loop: CATSPSGSFYEQYF. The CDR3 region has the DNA TGTGCCACAAGTCCTAGCGGGAGTTTCTACGAGCAGTACTTC. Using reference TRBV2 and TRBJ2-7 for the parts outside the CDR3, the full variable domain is EPEVTQTPSHQVTQMGQEVILRCVPISNHLYFYWYRQILGQKVEFLVSFYNNEISEKSEIFDDQFSVERPDGSNFTLKIRSTKLEDSAMYFCATSPSGSFYEQYFGPGTRLTVT.

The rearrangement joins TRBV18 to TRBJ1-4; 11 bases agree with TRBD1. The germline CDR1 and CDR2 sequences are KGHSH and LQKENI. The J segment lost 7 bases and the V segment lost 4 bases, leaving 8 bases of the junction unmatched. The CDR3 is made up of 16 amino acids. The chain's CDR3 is CASSRSPGTGGEKLFF. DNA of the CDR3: TGTGCCAGCTCACGATCCCCCGGGACAGGGGGTGAAAAACTGTTTTTT.

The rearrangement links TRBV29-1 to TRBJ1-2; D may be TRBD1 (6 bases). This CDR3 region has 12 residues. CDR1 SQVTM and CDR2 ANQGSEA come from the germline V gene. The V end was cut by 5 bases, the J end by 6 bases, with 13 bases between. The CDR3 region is CSVRTEGNGYTF. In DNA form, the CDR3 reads TGCAGCGTTAGGACAGAGGGAAATGGCTACACCTTC.

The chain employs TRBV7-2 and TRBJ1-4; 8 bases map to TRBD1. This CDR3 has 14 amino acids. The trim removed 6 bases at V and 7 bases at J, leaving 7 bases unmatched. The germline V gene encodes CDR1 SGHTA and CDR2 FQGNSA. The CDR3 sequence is CASRAGGVGEKLFF. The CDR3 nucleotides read TGTGCCAGCAGAGCAGGGGGCGTAGGTGAAAAACTGTTTTTT.

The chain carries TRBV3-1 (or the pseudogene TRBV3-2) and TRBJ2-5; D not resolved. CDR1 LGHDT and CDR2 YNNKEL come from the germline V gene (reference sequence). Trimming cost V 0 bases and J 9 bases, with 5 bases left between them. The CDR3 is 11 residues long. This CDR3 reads CASSQELAQYF. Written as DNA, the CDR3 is TGTGCCAGCAGCCAAGAGTTAGCCCAGTACTTC.

This CDR3 is CASSLQGVGTQYF. The CDR3 DNA reads TGTGCCAGCAGCCTACAGGGAGTGGGGACCCAGTACTTC. This sequence joins TRBV11-3 and TRBJ2-5, with D maybe TRBD1 (6 bases). In germline, CDR1 is SGHNT, CDR2 YENEEA. With 5 bases removed from V and 7 bases from J, the gap between germline ends came to 14 bases. This CDR3 contains 13 residues.

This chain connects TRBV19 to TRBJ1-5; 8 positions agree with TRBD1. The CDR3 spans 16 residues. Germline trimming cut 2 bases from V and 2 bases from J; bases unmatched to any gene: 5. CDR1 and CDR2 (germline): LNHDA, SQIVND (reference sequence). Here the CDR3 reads CASSIQGASGNQPQHF. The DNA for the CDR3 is TGTGCCAGTAGTATACAGGGGGCTTCGGGCAATCAGCCCCAGCATTTT.

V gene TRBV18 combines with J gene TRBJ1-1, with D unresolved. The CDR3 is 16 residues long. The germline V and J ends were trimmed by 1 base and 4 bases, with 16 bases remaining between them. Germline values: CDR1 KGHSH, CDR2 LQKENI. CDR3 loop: CASSPLRGSSLTEAFF. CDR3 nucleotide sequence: TGTGCCAGCTCACCACTGAGAGGGAGCTCGCTCACTGAAGCTTTCTTT.

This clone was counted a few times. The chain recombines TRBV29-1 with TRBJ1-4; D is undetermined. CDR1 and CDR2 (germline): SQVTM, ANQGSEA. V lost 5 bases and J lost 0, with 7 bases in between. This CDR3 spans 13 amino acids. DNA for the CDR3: TGCAGCGTTCCAGGAACAACTAATGAAAAACTGTTTTTT. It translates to CSVPGTTNEKLFF.

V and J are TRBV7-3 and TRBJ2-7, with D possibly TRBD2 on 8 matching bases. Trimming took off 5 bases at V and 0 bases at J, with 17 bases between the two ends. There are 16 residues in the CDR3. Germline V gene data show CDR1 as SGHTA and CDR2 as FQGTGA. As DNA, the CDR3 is TGTGCCAGCAGCCCGGGAGGGGGCGGGAGCTCCTACGAGCAGTACTTC. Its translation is CASSPGGGGSSYEQYF.

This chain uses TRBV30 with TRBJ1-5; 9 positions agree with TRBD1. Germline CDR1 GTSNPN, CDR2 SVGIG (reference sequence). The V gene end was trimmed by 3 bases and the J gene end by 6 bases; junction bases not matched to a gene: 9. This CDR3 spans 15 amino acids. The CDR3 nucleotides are TGTGCCTGGAGGGAACAGGGGGCTTCTAGTCAGCCCCAGCATTTT. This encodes CAWREQGASSQPQHF.

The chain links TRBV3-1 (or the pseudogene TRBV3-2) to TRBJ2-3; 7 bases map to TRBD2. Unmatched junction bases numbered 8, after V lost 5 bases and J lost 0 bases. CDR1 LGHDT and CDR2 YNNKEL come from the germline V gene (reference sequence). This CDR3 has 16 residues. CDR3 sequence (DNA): TGTGCCAGCAGCTTCGTAGCGGGTTCTAGCACAGATACGCAGTATTTT. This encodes CASSFVAGSSTDTQYF.